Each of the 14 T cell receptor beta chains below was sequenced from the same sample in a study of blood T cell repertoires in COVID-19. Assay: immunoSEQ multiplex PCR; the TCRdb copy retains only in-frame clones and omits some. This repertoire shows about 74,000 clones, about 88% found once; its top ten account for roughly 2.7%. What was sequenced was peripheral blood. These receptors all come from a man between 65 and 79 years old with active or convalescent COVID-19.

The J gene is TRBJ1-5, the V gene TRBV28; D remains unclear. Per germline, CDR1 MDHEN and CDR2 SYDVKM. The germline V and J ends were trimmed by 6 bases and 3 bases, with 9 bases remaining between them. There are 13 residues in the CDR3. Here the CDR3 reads CASRTDNNQPQHF. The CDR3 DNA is TGTGCCAGCAGAACCGACAACAATCAGCCCCAGCATTTT.

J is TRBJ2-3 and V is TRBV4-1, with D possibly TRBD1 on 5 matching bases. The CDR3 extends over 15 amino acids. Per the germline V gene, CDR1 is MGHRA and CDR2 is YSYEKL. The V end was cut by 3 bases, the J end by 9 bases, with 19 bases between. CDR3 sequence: CASSQGKGLGVTQYF. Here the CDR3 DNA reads TGCGCCAGCAGCCAGGGGAAAGGTCTAGGGGTGACGCAGTATTTT.

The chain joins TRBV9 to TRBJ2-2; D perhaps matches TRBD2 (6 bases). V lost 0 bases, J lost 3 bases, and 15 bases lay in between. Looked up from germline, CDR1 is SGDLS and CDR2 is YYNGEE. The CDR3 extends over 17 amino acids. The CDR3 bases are TGTGCCAGCAGCGTAGGGTGGGGCGGGACGGACACCGGGGAGCTGTTTTTT. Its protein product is CASSVGWGGTDTGELFF.

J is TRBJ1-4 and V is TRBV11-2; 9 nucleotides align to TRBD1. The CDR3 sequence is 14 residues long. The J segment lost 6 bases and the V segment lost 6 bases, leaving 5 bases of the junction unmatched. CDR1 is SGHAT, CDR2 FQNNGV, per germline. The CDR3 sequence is CASSQDRGHEKLFF. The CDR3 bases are TGTGCCAGCAGTCAGGACAGGGGCCATGAAAAACTGTTTTTT.

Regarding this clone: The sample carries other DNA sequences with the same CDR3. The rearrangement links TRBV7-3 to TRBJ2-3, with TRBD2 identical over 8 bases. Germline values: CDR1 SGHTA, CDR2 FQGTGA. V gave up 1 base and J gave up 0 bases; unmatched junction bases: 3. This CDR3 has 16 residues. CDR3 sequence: CASSLNPSGSTDTQYF. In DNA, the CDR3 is TGTGCCAGCAGCTTAAATCCTAGCGGGAGCACAGATACGCAGTATTTT.

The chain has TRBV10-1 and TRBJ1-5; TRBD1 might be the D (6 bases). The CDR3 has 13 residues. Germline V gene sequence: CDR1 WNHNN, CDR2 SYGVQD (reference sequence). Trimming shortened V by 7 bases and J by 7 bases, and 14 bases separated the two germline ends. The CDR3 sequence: CASTGQLGQPQHF. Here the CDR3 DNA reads TGCGCCAGCACCGGACAGTTAGGACAGCCCCAGCATTTT.

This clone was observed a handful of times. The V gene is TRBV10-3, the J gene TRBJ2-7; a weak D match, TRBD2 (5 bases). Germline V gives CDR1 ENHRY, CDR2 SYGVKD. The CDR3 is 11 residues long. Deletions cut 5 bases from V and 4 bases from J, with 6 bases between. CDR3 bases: TGTGCCATCAGTTCGGGGTACGAGCAGTACTTC. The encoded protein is CAISSGYEQYF.

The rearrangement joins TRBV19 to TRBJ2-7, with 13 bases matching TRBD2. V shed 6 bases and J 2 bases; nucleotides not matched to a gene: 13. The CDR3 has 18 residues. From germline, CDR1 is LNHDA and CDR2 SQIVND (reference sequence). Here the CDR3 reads CASRELAGGPEGTYEQYF. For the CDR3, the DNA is TGTGCCAGTAGAGAACTAGCGGGGGGGCCTGAGGGCACCTACGAGCAGTACTTC.

This CDR3 reads CASSQGRGGGHNEQFF. CDR3 bases: TGTGCCAGCAGCCAAGGTCGGGGGGGTGGGCACAATGAGCAGTTCTTC. The chain uses TRBV3-1 (or the pseudogene TRBV3-2) and TRBJ2-1; TRBD2 agrees at 8 bases. The length of the CDR3 is 16 residues. Trimming at V came to 1 base and at J to 5 bases, leaving 7 bases not matched to a gene. Germline values: CDR1 LGHDT, CDR2 YNNKEL (reference sequence).

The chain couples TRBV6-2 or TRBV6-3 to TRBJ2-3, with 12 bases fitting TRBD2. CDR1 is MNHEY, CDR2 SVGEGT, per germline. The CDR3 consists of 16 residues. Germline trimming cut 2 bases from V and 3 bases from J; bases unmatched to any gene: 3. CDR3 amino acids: CASSYGLAGLTDTQYF. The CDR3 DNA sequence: TGTGCCAGCAGTTACGGACTAGCGGGACTAACAGATACGCAGTATTTT.

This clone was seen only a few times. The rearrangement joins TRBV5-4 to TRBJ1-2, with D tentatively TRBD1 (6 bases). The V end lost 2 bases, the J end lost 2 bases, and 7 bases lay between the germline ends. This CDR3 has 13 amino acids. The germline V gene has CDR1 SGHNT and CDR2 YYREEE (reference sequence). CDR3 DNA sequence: TGTGCCAGCAGCTTACAGGGAAACTATGGCTACACCTTC. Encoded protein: CASSLQGNYGYTF.

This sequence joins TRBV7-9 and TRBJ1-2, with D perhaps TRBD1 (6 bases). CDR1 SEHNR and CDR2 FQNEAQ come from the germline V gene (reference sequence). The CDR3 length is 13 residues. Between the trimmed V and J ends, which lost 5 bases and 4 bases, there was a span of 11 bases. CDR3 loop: CASSLKTGYGYTF. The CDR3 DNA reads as TGTGCCAGCAGCCTGAAGACAGGCTATGGCTACACCTTC. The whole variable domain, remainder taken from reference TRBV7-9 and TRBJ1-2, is DTGVSQNPRHKITKRGQNVTFRCDPISEHNRLYWYRQTLGQGPEFLTYFQNEAQLEKSRLLSDRFSAERPKGSFSTLEIQRTEQGDSAMYLCASSLKTGYGYTFGSGTRLTVV.

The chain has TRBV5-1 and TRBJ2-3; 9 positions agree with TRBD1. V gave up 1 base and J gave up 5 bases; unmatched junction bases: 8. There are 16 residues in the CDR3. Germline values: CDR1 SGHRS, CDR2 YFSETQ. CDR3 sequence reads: CASSLRGTGHGDTQYF. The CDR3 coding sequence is TGCGCCAGCAGCTTGCGTGGGACAGGGCATGGAGATACGCAGTATTTT.

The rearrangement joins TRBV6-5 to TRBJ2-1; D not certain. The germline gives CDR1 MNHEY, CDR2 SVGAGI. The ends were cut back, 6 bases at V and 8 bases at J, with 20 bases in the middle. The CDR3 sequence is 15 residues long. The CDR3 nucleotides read TGTGCCAGCAGGCGTAAATCGGAGTTCGGCTATGAGCAGTTCTTC. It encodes CASRRKSEFGYEQFF.